One and the same sample provided the 21 T cell receptor beta chains below, sequenced in a study of CD8 T cells in ankylosing spondylitis. TCRdb re-analysed the 5' RACE reads in MiXCR, keeping a single row per CDR3 protein. The sample consists of around 130,000 distinct CDR3 sequences, around 7% of them appearing once. Sequencing used blood, either unsorted or a sorted T cell fraction (not recorded which). These receptors all stem from a male donor with ankylosing spondylitis or in good health (not recorded which).

This clonotype was counted many times. The chain joins TRBV5-1 to TRBJ2-7; 14 nucleotides align to TRBD2. Losses at the gene ends were 6 bases for V and 4 bases for J; bases not matched to a gene: 12. This CDR3 is 17 amino acids long. CDR1 SGHRS and CDR2 YFSETQ come from the germline V gene. CDR3 residues: CASTRLAGGGIEYEQYF. DNA of the CDR3: TGCGCCAGCACTAGACTAGCGGGAGGGGGGATCGAATACGAGCAGTACTTC.

Ten or more counts support this clonotype. The genes are TRBV29-1 and TRBJ2-1, with D perhaps TRBD1 (6 bases). Between the trimmed V and J ends, which lost 4 bases and 2 bases, there was a span of 12 bases. The CDR3 consists of 14 residues. Germline assignment: CDR1 SQVTM and CDR2 ANQGSEA. This CDR3 reads CSVVNRVAYNEQFF. In nucleotides, the CDR3 is TGCAGCGTTGTAAACAGGGTGGCCTACAATGAGCAGTTCTTC.

This clonotype came up many times. This rearrangement joins TRBV5-1 to TRBJ1-1; tentatively, D is TRBD1 (5 bases). The CDR3 runs to 16 residues. CDR1 and CDR2 from the germline V gene are SGHRS and YFSETQ. Trimming removed 3 bases at V and 0 bases at J, with 15 bases between. CDR3 sequence reads: CASSSRRQNLNTEAFF. CDR3 bases: TGCGCCAGCAGCTCGCGGAGACAGAATTTGAACACTGAAGCTTTCTTT.

Ten or more counts support this clonotype. V is TRBV5-6 and J is TRBJ1-2, with 7 bases identical to TRBD1. This CDR3 has 17 residues. Per germline, CDR1 SGHDT and CDR2 YYEEEE. With 4 bases clipped from V and 4 bases from J, the junction kept 16 bases outside the gene matches. DNA of the CDR3: TGTGCCAGCAGCCCGTCGCCGGGACAGATCGCTTTCTATGGCTACACCTTC. This translates into CASSPSPGQIAFYGYTF.

This clonotype was seen ten or more times. The V gene is TRBV7-2, the J gene TRBJ2-1, with TRBD1 matching 9 bases. Germline-derived CDR1 and CDR2 are SGHTA and FQGNSA. This CDR3 has 15 residues. Trimming cost V 3 bases and J 3 bases; bases outside gene matches: 3. DNA of the CDR3: TGTGCCAGCAGCTTTTCGACAGGGGGCTACAATGAGCAGTTCTTC. Translating it yields CASSFSTGGYNEQFF. The full variable domain, its missing parts supplied by reference TRBV7-2 and TRBJ2-1, is GAGVSQSPSNKVTEKGKDVELRCDPISGHTALYWYRQSLGQGLEFLIYFQGNSAPDKSGLPSDRFSAERTGGSVSTLTIQRTQQEDSAVYLCASSFSTGGYNEQFFGPGTRLTVL.

This clonotype showed up many times. The CDR3, as DNA: TGCAGCGTTGAAGATAATAACTATGGCTACACCTTC. As protein: CSVEDNNYGYTF. This rearrangement joins TRBV29-1 to TRBJ1-2; D not resolved. V was cut by 0 bases and J by 1 base, with 3 bases left in between. This CDR3 spans 12 amino acids. Germline values: CDR1 SQVTM, CDR2 ANQGSEA.

This clonotype was seen a handful of times. This chain uses TRBV7-2 with TRBJ1-1, with 8 bases that match TRBD1. V trimming: 8 bases; J trimming: 0 bases; junction bases outside the gene matches: 8. The germline V gene has CDR1 SGHTA and CDR2 FQGNSA. The CDR3 consists of 15 residues. In nucleotides, the CDR3 is TGTGCCAGCCGGGGACAGGCGATCATGAACACTGAAGCTTTCTTT. It specifies CASRGQAIMNTEAFF.

This clonotype was counted a few times. CDR3 amino acids: CASSSYRLVGETQYF. DNA of the CDR3: TGTGCCAGCAGCTCCTACCGACTAGTGGGAGAGACCCAGTACTTC. V is TRBV7-2 and J is TRBJ2-5, with a tentative D call TRBD2 (6 bases). This CDR3 region has 15 residues. V gave up 4 bases and J gave up 4 bases, with 16 bases separating them. CDR1 and CDR2 from the germline V gene are SGHTA and FQGNSA.

This clonotype showed up many times. The chain recombines TRBV24-1 with TRBJ2-1; 8 bases are shared with TRBD2. Germline values: CDR1 KGHDR, CDR2 SFDVKD. Trimming cost V 2 bases and J 4 bases; bases outside gene matches: 6. The CDR3 contains 16 residues. CDR3 DNA sequence: TGTGCCACCAGTGATTCCGGGACTAGTAGGTACAATGAGCAGTTCTTC. This translates into CATSDSGTSRYNEQFF.

This clonotype was observed many times. The chain couples TRBV10-3 to TRBJ2-4; perhaps TRBD2 as D (6 bases). V lost 7 bases and J lost 6, with 10 bases in between. The CDR3 covers 12 residues. Germline V gene data show CDR1 as ENHRY and CDR2 as SYGVKD. The CDR3 nucleotides read TGTGCCATCACGGGAGAGGGAAACATTCAGTACTTC. Translating gives CAITGEGNIQYF.

This clonotype was counted at least ten times. V is TRBV5-1 and J is TRBJ2-4; D is possibly TRBD2 (6 bases). Per germline, CDR1 SGHRS and CDR2 YFSETQ. V shed 1 base and J shed 8 bases, with 19 bases lying between them. The CDR3 spans 16 residues. The CDR3 DNA is TGCGCCAGCAGCTTGTCTGGCGGGGAAGGATGGGACATTCAGTACTTC. Its translation is CASSLSGGEGWDIQYF.

This clonotype was counted only a few times. The chain has TRBV5-4 and TRBJ2-7, with 8 positions matching TRBD1. CDR1 is SGHNT and CDR2 is YYREEE in the germline V gene (reference sequence). This CDR3 comprises 16 residues. J lost 6 bases, V lost 4 bases, and 15 bases had no gene match. CDR3 residues: CASSVNSGTGASEQYF. DNA of the CDR3: TGTGCCAGCAGCGTCAATTCCGGGACAGGAGCCTCCGAGCAGTACTTC.

Many counts were recorded for this clonotype. The V and J genes are TRBV10-3 and TRBJ2-1, with TRBD2 matching over 10 bases. J lost 7 bases, V lost 7 bases, and 1 base had no gene match. CDR3 length: 12 residues. Germline V CDR1 and CDR2: ENHRY, SYGVKD. CDR3 coding DNA: TGTGCCATCACTAGCGGGAGAAATGAGCAGTTCTTC. Translated, it gives CAITSGRNEQFF.

At least ten counts were recorded for this clonotype. This chain uses TRBV7-9 with TRBJ1-4, with no clear D. The CDR3 has 14 amino acids. V lost 1 base to trimming and J lost 8 bases, with 11 bases between them. Germline values: CDR1 SEHNR, CDR2 FQNEAQ (reference sequence). The CDR3 DNA reads TGTGCCAGCAGCTTAGATCCCGACGGCGAAAAACTGTTTTTT. It translates to CASSLDPDGEKLFF.

This clonotype was seen many times. The rearrangement joins TRBV12-3 or TRBV12-4 to TRBJ1-2; D is undetermined. V was trimmed by 5 bases and J by 4 bases, leaving 8 bases between them. The CDR3 is made up of 12 amino acids. This CDR3 reads CASSRDPYGYTF. Here the CDR3 DNA reads TGTGCCAGCAGTCGGGATCCCTATGGCTACACCTTC.

This clonotype has at least ten counts. The chain combines TRBV5-1 with TRBJ2-7, with D tentatively TRBD2 (5 bases). The CDR3 runs 15 residues. Looked up from germline, CDR1 is SGHRS and CDR2 is YFSETQ. The V and J ends lost 2 bases and 4 bases respectively, with 16 bases between them. The CDR3 DNA follows: TGCGCCAGCAGCTTTCTGGAGGATATGAGTTACGAGCAGTACTTC. It translates to CASSFLEDMSYEQYF.

This clonotype was seen many times. This rearrangement joins TRBV9 to TRBJ2-7; TRBD1 matches at 8 bases. J lost 6 bases, V lost 4 bases, and 9 bases had no gene match. From germline, CDR1 is SGDLS and CDR2 YYNGEE. The CDR3 is made up of 14 amino acids. The CDR3 sequence: CASSQGARRGEQYF. CDR3 in DNA: TGTGCCAGCAGCCAGGGGGCTAGACGAGGCGAGCAGTACTTC.

In its sample, this clonotype was seen a few times. The CDR3 DNA is TGTGCCAGCTCACCCCGGACTAGCGGGACAGAGCAGTTCTTC. Its translation is CASSPRTSGTEQFF. The chain links TRBV18 to TRBJ2-1; 12 bases line up with TRBD2. V was clipped by 3 bases and J by 10 bases; unmatched bases: 4. The CDR3 runs to 14 residues. Germline loops: CDR1 KGHSH, CDR2 LQKENI.

The table lists this clonotype with many counts. The chain couples TRBV3-1 to TRBJ2-3, with D possibly being TRBD2 (7 bases). Germline V CDR1 and CDR2: LGHDT, YNNKEL (reference sequence). CDR3 length: 16 amino acids. Trimming cost V 4 bases and J 8 bases, with 22 bases left between them. In DNA, the CDR3 is TGTGCCAGCAGCCTCGGATCCGGCGGGGGCGAGGGTACGCAGTATTTT. Translated: CASSLGSGGGEGTQYF.

This clonotype was counted ten times or more. The gene calls are TRBV7-6 and TRBJ1-5; D may be TRBD1 (6 bases). CDR3 length: 15 residues. Germline CDR1 reads SGHVS; CDR2 reads FNYEAQ. Trimming cost V 4 bases and J 5 bases, with 15 bases left between them. The CDR3 DNA follows: TGTGCCAGCAGCTACGTAACAGGGTTAGATCAGCCCCAGCATTTT. Protein: CASSYVTGLDQPQHF.

This clonotype was observed many times. The gene calls are TRBV15 and TRBJ2-1; 9 nucleotides line up with TRBD2. V gave up 0 bases and J gave up 6 bases; unmatched junction bases: 9. Germline CDR1 is LNHNV and CDR2 is YYDKDF (reference sequence). The CDR3 is 17 residues long. DNA for the CDR3: TGTGCCACCAGCAGAGATTACAGCGGGGGGCTTGGCAATGAGCAGTTCTTC. It codes for CATSRDYSGGLGNEQFF.